This paragraph covers one T cell receptor (beta chain) sequence. This specimen belongs to a study of blood T cell repertoires in COVID-19. Across the study: Some COVID-19 samples were acute and others convalescent; all came from the United States, Italy and Spain. Nucleic acid was either cDNA or gDNA, and it came from T cells, B-cell-depleted T cells, or PBMCs.

Per the original methods: Quantification of nucleated cells was approximated via reference gene primer amplification. This table comes from immunoSEQ multiplex PCR, and its TCRdb copy is limited to in-frame clones, with some not included. The DNA was the basis for D and trimming; V, J and clone size are from that table. The sample comprises over 600,000 clones, just under 90% of which are singletons, and roughly 0.26% rests with the top ten. V shed 8 bases, J shed 5 bases, and the junction held 8 bases outside the gene matches. This CDR3 is built from 13 residues. This clonotype was obtained from a woman aged 18-29 years with acute or convalescent COVID-19. The chain employs TRBV12-3 or TRBV12-4 and TRBJ2-7; 8 bases are a match to TRBD2. Input material: peripheral blood. For the CDR3, the DNA is TGTGCCAGCGCAGCGGGGGTTCGAAACGAGCAGTACTTC. Translation: CASAAGVRNEQYF.